A single sample gave rise to the 16 T cell receptor beta chains below, sequenced in a study of T cell responses to AZD1222 COVID-19 vaccine. Generated by immunoSEQ multiplex PCR, the TCRdb table keeps only in-frame clones and is missing some. The data contain roughly 120,000 clones, roughly nine tenths of them seen just once; the ten biggest clones take up roughly 1.5%. Sequenced material: peripheral blood, taken on day 0 of AZD1222 vaccination. Source of these receptors: an adult in good health.

This clone was counted once. The J gene is TRBJ2-6, the V gene TRBV18, with D unclear. Per germline, CDR1 KGHSH and CDR2 LQKENI. Trimming shortened V by 3 bases and J by 2 bases, and 11 bases separated the two germline ends. This CDR3 is built from 16 residues. DNA of the CDR3: TGTGCCAGCTCACCGGGTCTCGGGCCTGGGGCCAACGTCCTGACTTTC. It translates to CASSPGLGPGANVLTF.

The rearrangement uses TRBV7-2 and TRBJ2-3; 9 bases match TRBD2. CDR1 and CDR2 from the germline V gene are SGHTA and FQGNSA. J gave up 2 bases and V 2 bases, and 8 bases lay outside the gene matches. The CDR3 totals 17 residues. The CDR3: CASSLLPAGGLTDTQYF. The CDR3 nucleotides are TGTGCCAGCAGCTTATTGCCAGCGGGGGGACTCACAGATACGCAGTATTTT. Together with reference TRBV7-2 and TRBJ2-3, the CDR3 gives the full variable domain: GAGVSQSPSNKVTEKGKDVELRCDPISGHTALYWYRQSLGQGLEFLIYFQGNSAPDKSGLPSDRFSAERTGGSVSTLTIQRTQQEDSAVYLCASSLLPAGGLTDTQYFGPGTRLTVL.

The rearrangement links TRBV5-1 to TRBJ2-1; D is undetermined. This CDR3 spans 11 amino acids. Germline V gene sequence: CDR1 SGHRS, CDR2 YFSETQ. V dropped 4 bases and J dropped 8 bases, with 7 bases sitting between them. CDR3 sequence: CASSQNYEQFF. The CDR3 nucleotides are TGCGCCAGCAGCCAAAACTATGAGCAGTTCTTC.

The chain has TRBV21-1 and TRBJ1-4; TRBD1, the table's D call, lacks a check against the DNA. TRBV21-1 is listed as a pseudogene. The CDR3 is made up of 15 amino acids. This CDR3 is CASSKGAGHREKLFF. CDR3 sequence (DNA): TGTGCCAGCAGCAAAGGGGCTGGACATCGGGAAAAACTGTTTTTT.

This clone showed up just once. This chain connects TRBV6-2 or TRBV6-3 to TRBJ2-2; perhaps TRBD2 as D (6 bases). The germline CDR1 and CDR2 sequences are MNHEY and SVGEGT. V lost 8 bases and J 6 bases, leaving 13 bases between the germline ends. The CDR3 has 13 amino acids. CDR3 nucleotide sequence: TGTGCCAGCGGCCAGACTAGTTCCGGGGAGCTGTTTTTT. This translates into CASGQTSSGELFF.

The chain couples TRBV5-6 to TRBJ1-3; 9 bases fit TRBD1. The CDR3 length is 16 residues. Trimming at V came to 4 bases and at J to 0 bases, leaving 5 bases not matched to a gene. From germline, CDR1 is SGHDT and CDR2 YYEEEE. The CDR3 sequence: CASSGTGLGSGNTIYF. In DNA form, the CDR3 reads TGTGCCAGCAGCGGGACAGGGTTGGGCTCTGGAAACACCATATATTTT. Supplemented by reference TRBV5-6 and TRBJ1-3, the full variable domain reads DAGVTQSPTHLIKTRGQQVTLRCSPKSGHDTVSWYQQALGQGPQFIFQYYEEEERQRGNFPDRFSGHQFPNYSSELNVNALLLGDSALYLCASSGTGLGSGNTIYFGEGSWLTVV.

The J gene is TRBJ1-1, the V gene TRBV2, with 7 bases aligning to TRBD1. The V segment lost 8 bases and the J segment 2 bases; nucleotides outside the gene matches: 8. The CDR3 has 14 amino acids. Germline V gene sequence: CDR1 SNHLY, CDR2 FYNNEI. CDR3 sequence reads: CASGRDRANTEAFF. CDR3 nucleotide sequence: TGTGCCAGCGGACGAGACAGGGCAAACACTGAAGCTTTCTTT.

The chain combines TRBV10-1 with TRBJ1-1; 9 positions match TRBD1. CDR1 is WNHNN, CDR2 SYGVQD, per germline (reference sequence). The ends lost 7 bases at V and 6 bases at J; junction bases unmatched: 9. The CDR3 has 14 amino acids. In nucleotides, the CDR3 is TGCGCCAGCAAACGGGACAGGGCAAGCCCTGAAGCTTTCTTT. It codes for CASKRDRASPEAFF.

V gene TRBV6-5 combines with J gene TRBJ1-4, with a tentative D call TRBD1 (5 bases). With 6 bases removed from V and 2 bases from J, the gap between germline ends came to 10 bases. The V gene's germline CDR1 is MNHEY and CDR2 SVGAGI. The CDR3 length is 14 residues. The CDR3 here is CASRDSATNEKLFF. CDR3 DNA: TGTGCCAGCAGAGACAGCGCCACTAATGAAAAACTGTTTTTT.

V usage is TRBV6-5 and J usage is TRBJ2-3; 9 bases are shared with TRBD1. This CDR3 comprises 14 residues. Trimming removed 6 bases from V and 5 bases from J; junction bases left unmatched: 6. Germline V gives CDR1 MNHEY, CDR2 SVGAGI. CDR3 nucleotide sequence: TGTGCCAGCAGCCACACAGGGGGCGGAGATACGCAGTATTTT. This translates into CASSHTGGGDTQYF.

V usage is TRBV30 and J usage is TRBJ1-6; D unresolved. CDR1 and CDR2 (germline): GTSNPN, SVGIG (reference sequence). The CDR3 is made up of 13 amino acids. V dropped 0 bases and J dropped 7 bases, with 7 bases sitting between them. The CDR3 reads CAWSVQMNSPLHF. The CDR3 DNA sequence: TGTGCCTGGAGTGTGCAGATGAATTCACCCCTCCACTTT.

The V gene is TRBV7-9, the J gene TRBJ2-7; D is unresolved. The ends were cut back, 0 bases at V and 5 bases at J, with 5 bases in the middle. The CDR3 extends over 12 amino acids. Germline CDR1 SEHNR, CDR2 FQNEAQ (reference sequence). The CDR3 sequence is CASSLAQHEQYF. CDR3 in DNA: TGTGCCAGCAGCTTAGCGCAGCACGAGCAGTACTTC.

The chain links TRBV3-1 (or the pseudogene TRBV3-2) to TRBJ1-1, with TRBD1 matching 7 bases. Germline CDR1 and CDR2: LGHDT and YNNKEL (reference sequence). The CDR3 sequence is 17 residues long. Losses at the gene ends were 3 bases for V and 7 bases for J; bases not matched to a gene: 17. The CDR3 nucleotides read TGTGCCAGCAGCCAGAGATTCACAGGGGTGGGGAAGAATGAAGCTTTCTTT. This translates into CASSQRFTGVGKNEAFF.

The V call is TRBV2, the J call TRBJ1-6, with a tentative D call TRBD1 (5 bases). The germline gives CDR1 SNHLY, CDR2 FYNNEI. V was clipped by 6 bases and J by 7 bases, with 16 bases between them. CDR3 size: 15 residues. CDR3 sequence reads: CASSADSPRNSPLHF. As DNA, the CDR3 is TGTGCCAGCAGCGCTGACAGCCCGAGGAATTCACCCCTCCACTTT.

This clone appeared a few times. The J gene is TRBJ1-1, the V gene TRBV5-1, with D possibly TRBD1 on 5 matching bases. Germline-derived CDR1 and CDR2 are SGHRS and YFSETQ. V was pared by 4 bases and J by 7 bases, with 14 bases between. CDR3 length equals 13 residues. The DNA of the CDR3 is TGCGCCAGCAGCCTTGGGGGGACGGATGAAGCTTTCTTT. Translating it yields CASSLGGTDEAFF. The complete variable domain, with remaining parts taken from reference TRBV5-1 and TRBJ1-1, reads KAGVTQTPRYLIKTRGQQVTLSCSPISGHRSVSWYQQTPGQGLQFLFEYFSETQRNKGNFPGRFSGRQFSNSRSEMNVSTLELGDSALYLCASSLGGTDEAFFGQGTRLTVV.

The chain uses TRBV7-2 and TRBJ2-7; D gene ambiguous. CDR1 SGHTA and CDR2 FQGNSA come from the germline V gene. Deletions cut 6 bases from V and 0 bases from J, with 12 bases between. The CDR3 loop spans 14 amino acids. This chain's CDR3 is CASRPDGRSYEQYF. CDR3 nucleotide sequence: TGTGCCAGCAGACCTGACGGCCGCTCCTACGAGCAGTACTTC.